This entry describes one T cell receptor beta chain. Its antigen is currently not known. Base qualities are missing; no much larger clone stands one base away. Stable Graves' hyperthyroidism was defined as no progression to ophthalmopathy during 18 months of follow-up. Hyperthyroidism patients were newly diagnosed, had a disease duration of under 2 months, and were aged 18 to 65 years. The study excluded patients with uncontrolled infections, other autoimmune diseases, pregnancy or lactation. Clinical symptoms, serum thyroxine and TRAb, thyroid ultrasound, and orbital computed tomography formed the basis for the diagnoses. Ficoll-Paque density gradient centrifugation was used to isolate PBMCs from around 10 ml of fresh peripheral blood. Total RNA was extracted using Trizol reagent, and RNA quality was assessed on an Agilent 2100 Bioanalyzer. V is trimmed back by 3 bases and J by 9 bases, and the junction contains 8 bases that no gene match accounts for. The cysteine opens and the phenylalanine closes a CDR3 of 16 amino acids. Left in the record is the CDR3 DNA by itself, 48 bases read in frame from the first base. Looking up the germline V gene yields CDR1 MDHEN and CDR2 SYDVKM.

The source of the sample is a study of T cells in Graves' hyperthyroidism and ophthalmopathy (dated by TCRdb to between 2017 and 2020). Notes on the research overall: Peripheral blood samples were taken at the time of initial diagnosis, prior to any treatment. To identify TCR V-J signatures that set the groups apart, the researchers used a discovery cohort of 95 to 100 patients, made up of 43 with Graves' ophthalmopathy and 57 with stable Graves' hyperthyroidism. Prospective prediction of ophthalmopathy was tested in an independent validation cohort consisting of fewer than 20 hyperthyroidism patients and 17 patients who later progressed to ophthalmopathy. For training and testing, the 100 patients in the discovery cohort were randomly divided in a 7:3 ratio. In addition, the study compared T-cell repertoires in thyroid tissue and in blood from roughly 6 Graves' hyperthyroidism patients. After sampling, hyperthyroidism patients received methimazole starting at 30 mg daily, and ophthalmopathy patients received high-dose intravenous methylprednisolone. The paper reports TCR Vbeta CDR3 sequencing of some 140 peripheral blood samples: fewer than 50 ophthalmopathy, under 80 hyperthyroidism and approximately 17 progressor patients. Broader findings and caveats from the paper: In validation, the model predicted progression to ophthalmopathy with approximately 70% sensitivity and 72% to 85% specificity, a median of 6.5 months before onset. Ophthalmopathy was separated from stable hyperthyroidism by a 13 V-J signature model, with approximately 90% sensitivity and approximately 84% specificity obtained in cross-validation and 80%/75% obtained in testing. No statistical method was used to fix the sample size in advance, and group allocation was not hidden from the investigators. Most expanded thyroid clonotypes (frequency above 0.001) were also found in blood, which suggests that blood repertoires may mirror thyroid immune responses.

Amplification of TCR beta CDR3 regions was carried out from RNA transcripts. The first round of RT-PCR for the TCR CDR3 was performed with the HTBI primer set and the Qiagen OneStep RT-PCR kit. Libraries were constructed in a second round of multiplex PCR, after which size selection and purification were performed. Libraries were sequenced paired-end with 100 bp reads on an Illumina HiSeq2000. The study's own analysis went as follows. SOAPnuke was used to process the raw data, throwing out any read that contained adapters or uncalled bases, had a mean Phred below 15, or lacked an exact constant-primer or identifier match. COPE v1.2.5 was used to merge the high-quality paired reads, and each unique nucleotide sequence was defined as a clonotype. Clonotypes were aligned to IMGT TRBV, TRBD and TRBJ reference segments using MiTCR v1.1. The analysis was restricted to V-J combinations with a frequency above 0.0001, which together covered 99% to 99.2% of the repertoires. A TCS score was defined as the ratio of F50 (clonal expansion) to E x V (chaos), with BLOSUM62-based TCRdist applied between CDR3 peptides within each V-J. Welch's t-statistics and random forest reduced around 520 V-J features to 13, which were used in a naive Bayes classifier (R e1071). Using fastp trimming at Q25 and MiXCR clonotype assembly, TCRdb reanalyzed the public sequencing data and kept in-frame beta chains. CDR3 protein duplicates are merged, each entry listing the most common genes and DNA. TCRdb, not the original authors, processed these V and J calls. The sample yields 300,000 to 400,000 distinct CDR3 sequences; 21% were counted once. The top ten constitute around half of the sample.

This clonotype originated in a woman in her 50s with Graves' hyperthyroidism. The material sequenced was blood. The sequence is built from TRBV28 and TRBJ2-1, with TRBD2 matching 13 junction bases. The CDR3 region reads CASSFTSGGASTEQFF. The DNA reads as follows: TGTGCCAGCAGTTTCACTAGCGGGGGGGCAAGCACTGAGCAGTTCTTC.